The present T cell receptor (beta chain) was sequenced within a study of cytomegalovirus exposure and HLA in healthy donors (dated by TCRdb to about 2017). For the study in its entirety: An earlier analysis of 587 of the donors reported about 300 Gb of sequence data and around 120 million unique TCR beta sequences obtained from 150 million to 200 million T cells. In a later genetic analysis, genome-wide SNP genotypes for 398 of the 666 donors were used, and that subset was treated as a discovery cohort. The genetic ancestry cluster associated with self-reported Caucasian donors included over 80% of the roughly 400 genotyped donors. Donor age, sex, ethnicity and CMV serostatus were collected together with the repertoire data. Rather than using new phenotypic data, the later analysis identified candidate immune exposures from TCR beta sequences and from how often those sequences occurred across donors. To predict cytomegalovirus infection status, the study combined high-throughput TCR immunosequencing, statistical association of individual TCRs with disease status, and machine learning. To decide whether each TCR beta V gene segment behaved as functional or pseudogenic, an earlier analysis of some 540 of the donors relied on high-throughput TCR beta sequencing. The number of donors typed differed by locus, with 629-630 for A, B, C, DRB1 and DQB1, around 560 for DQA1, about 610 for DPA1, and around 430 for DPB1. Using immunosequencing, the study profiled T cell repertoires from around 670 subjects and related those repertoires to cytomegalovirus serostatus. Every discovery cohort repertoire had been produced on one sequencing platform. Five DR-DQ haplotypes were treated as single units for association and clustering because of strong linkage in the cohort. Across around 400 genotyped donors of the cohort, an average of approximately 220,000 unique TCR beta nucleotide sequences per donor were sequenced, and 15% to 20% of those sequences were non-productive. HLA typing included class I and class II loci at four-digit resolution. To study patterns of TCR occurrence, a later analysis re-analyzed previously published TCR beta repertoires from hundreds of donors and added high-resolution HLA genotyping. Roughly 290 gigabases of sequencing data and 70 million to 100 million unique TCR sequences made up an early release that covered over 550 HLA-typed donors. Besides the first cohort of around 700 subjects, a separate validation cohort made up of some 110 different subjects was used. The aim of the study was to test whether cataloging public T cell receptors could identify signatures of past pathogen exposure.

The library was made by the immunoSEQ multiplex PCR assay. The multiplex PCR relied on a mix of 60 forward primers for TCR Vbeta segments and 13 reverse primers for TCR Jbeta segments. Amplification of the CDR3 region of rearranged TCR beta genes was performed with a multiplex PCR assay on genomic DNA. The Illumina HiSeq System was used to sequence the amplified TCR beta libraries as 87-base-pair reads. As for the original processing: Across the 600 to 700 repertoires, a later analysis counted 80 million or so unique TCR beta chains, 8.5 million to 12 million of which were shared by at least two donors. To remove PCR and sequencing errors, raw reads were error-corrected and collapsed into unique sequences using a nearest-neighbor algorithm that merged closely related sequences. To assign V, D and J gene segments, CDR3 sequences were aligned to IMGT reference sequences. For a sequence to be retained, a match of at least six nucleotides was required to both a V gene segment and a J gene segment. Rearrangements were called productive when the CDR3 lacked stop codons and stayed in frame with V and J; all others were non-productive. CDR3 was defined by IMGT convention, running from the second conserved V-encoded cysteine to the conserved J-encoded phenylalanine. The earlier analysis of about 560 of the donors excluded any sequence lacking an unambiguous match to a single V gene segment. In an earlier analysis of about 590 of the donors, a V segment was called functional when productive rearrangements were above 56.7%, and segregating when the standard deviation between donors exceeded 5%. A statistical classification framework was developed to diagnose cytomegalovirus status using the catalog of TCR beta chain sequences. A later analysis assigned V and J genes by comparing TCR nucleotide sequences with IMGT/GENE-DB human TR gene sequences. A later analysis assigned CDR3 sequences and most-parsimonious VDJ recombination scenarios with the TCRdist pipeline. In a later analysis, each TCR beta chain was defined by its CDR3 amino acid sequence together with its V-gene family, and reads without a unique V-gene family were excluded. As a way to deal with suspected cross-contamination and a sequencing artifact, a later analysis dropped hundreds of nucleotide sequences that were highly shared and had low generation probability. A later analysis calculated a clonal expansion index for each public chain from normalized within-repertoire ranks of inferred template counts. Generation probabilities in a later analysis came from a VDJ recombination model fitted to out-of-frame rearrangements, and those results were checked against IGoR. A later analysis scored TCR-TCR, TCR-HLA and TCR-CMV co-occurrence with hypergeometric tests, applying a repertoire-size bias correction to TCR pairs. To estimate false discovery rates, a later analysis permuted the HLA or CMV assignments 20 times. In a later analysis, co-occurring TCRs were grouped using DBSCAN, and TCRdist sequence similarity was added for clustering within HLA-allele-positive subsets. For co-occurrence clustering, repertoires with fewer than 30,000 or more than 120,000 public chains were excluded, along with about five repertoires with anomalous nucleotide sharing. What TCRdb holds here is the immuneACCESS table cut down to in-frame rearrangements. Part of the clones is not present; checked against another copy, under half of the missing clones reflect an unresolved V gene, and the others are unexplained. V, J and clone size reflect that table, while D and trimming were determined from the DNA. For this sample there are 150,000 to 200,000 clones; approximately 59% appear just once. Of the sample, 2.5% to 3% is held by the ten largest clones.

The cohort was made up of 500 to 850 healthy bone marrow donors. At the time of sampling, all cohort members were nominally healthy, though unrecorded immune exposures were likely present. The donor was CMV seronegative and was included in the group of hundreds of seronegative cohort members. A peripheral blood sample was collected from each donor, and TCR beta sequencing was performed on peripheral blood mononuclear cells. Genomic DNA extraction from the blood cell samples was performed with the Qiagen DNeasy Blood Extraction Kit. The CDR3 spans 15 residues, from the cysteine through the phenylalanine. CDR3 DNA is the only sequence kept; it has 45 bases, read in frame from the first base. V and J are trimmed by 7 bases and 1 base, and the gene matches miss 8 bases of the junction. Taken from the germline V gene, the CDR1 and CDR2 loops are LGHNT and FRNRAP. This clone turned up a few times. It has no known antigen specificity. Base qualities were left out, and no much larger clone turns up one base away.

Study-level results and caveats: Compared with equally common non-associated chains, HLA-associated TCR beta chains in a later analysis were more clonally expanded and had lower generation probabilities. A later analysis associated 15,000 to 20,000 TCR beta sequences with specific HLA alleles at a false discovery rate of 0.05. A group of highly shared sequence variants was considered likely to be a technical artifact of the sequencing pipeline. Several of the top co-occurrence clusters appeared to be linked to parvovirus B19, influenza, CMV and Epstein-Barr virus, according to a later analysis. In vitro tests confirmed that a few of the cytomegalovirus-associated TCR beta chains recognize cytomegalovirus antigens. A further reported finding was that TCR beta sequences accurately predicted the HLA-A and HLA-B alleles for most subjects in the first cohort. The authors suggested that the approach could potentially be extended to other disease states and immunological phenotypes. Because the 87-base-pair reads could not distinguish some IMGT-functional V segments, including TRBV6-2 and TRBV6-3, those segments were excluded. In a later genetic analysis, a missense DCLRE1C variant was associated with V-gene and J-gene trimming of TCR beta chains, and the association was replicated in an independent cohort. Because counts were too low, 15 to 20 rarely observed V segments, including chromosome 9 orphons, were excluded from the earlier analysis of 587 of the donors. According to a later analysis, most CMV-associated TCR beta chains appeared to be HLA-restricted, and the HLA associations seemed to be driven largely by CMV exposure. In an earlier analysis of about 600 of the donors, most TCR beta V segments appeared in productive rearrangements about 90% or about 30% of the time, broadly matching IMGT annotations. In a later analysis, TCR association rates were found to vary across HLA loci, with the most associated TCRs seen for DRB1 alleles and the fewest for HLA-C alleles. The presence/absence analyses assumed that sequencing depth was roughly uniform across donors, and that assumption may not be true. While some public TCRs were present in many individuals, most TCR sequences turned up only very rarely across donors. The study listed 150 to 200 TCR beta chains as associated with cytomegalovirus. HLA typing was unavailable for some donors at each locus, so association tests used only the typed subset. Linkage disequilibrium might explain the correlated functional status among segregating V segments, but an unknown experimental factor could not be excluded. Only TCR beta chains were sequenced in this cohort, and the absence of alpha or paired-chain data limited detectable features. Compared with the roughly 710-donor mean, donors in an Asian-associated ancestry cluster had fewer N-insertions in productive TCRs, according to a later genetic analysis. Immune exposure information for the cohort was limited to CMV serostatus. Strong co-occurrence of HLA alleles, especially DR and DQ, made assigning TCR associations to individual alleles difficult. The classifier was reported to diagnose cytomegalovirus status with high specificity and sensitivity in both the original and validation cohorts.

The specimen sequenced was PBMCs. This receptor was identified in a man between 40 and 49 years old in good health and CMV-seronegative. The chain joins TRBV12-5 to TRBJ2-3; TRBD2 lines up with 7 middle nucleotides. Read as DNA, the sequence is TGTGCTAGTGCCTGGGGGGGAGGGGGCACAGATACGCAGTATTTT. This codes for CASAWGGGGTDTQYF.